Sequencing of this TCR beta chain was carried out in a study of T cell responses to AZD1222 COVID-19 vaccine. The study, taken as a whole, reports: White British people made up most donors, females outnumbered males, and clonal diversity was possibly underestimated. Elevations in Spike-specific TCR breadth and depth followed administration of two AZD1222 doses. Spike-spanning, vaccine-associated CD4 TCRs were dominant at 160-218 and 743-854. In the spike-specific TCR repertoire, nearly half reportedly target unmutated variant regions.

Trimming removed 3 bases from V and 2 bases from J; junction bases left unmatched: 1. The length of the CDR3 is 13 residues. Germline-derived CDR1 and CDR2 are SGHNT and YYREEE (reference sequence). Repertoires were generated with immunoSEQ multiplex PCR, while TCRdb's copy carries only in-frame clones and drops some. The data show tens of thousands of clones, with roughly 91% seen just once and over 35% held by the top ten. Comment on this clone: The antigen is not known.

The sample consisted of peripheral blood, taken 28 days after the second AZD1222 dose. The sequence derives from an adult who received the AZD1222 COVID-19 vaccine. V and J are TRBV5-4 and TRBJ2-7; TRBD2 agrees at 8 bases. The CDR3 protein is CASSSGLAYEQYF. DNA of the CDR3: TGTGCCAGCAGCTCGGGACTAGCCTACGAGCAGTACTTC.